The 19 T cell receptor beta chains below were found in one sample sequenced in a study of T cell changes during pregnancy in multiple sclerosis. The method was immunoSEQ multiplex PCR; TCRdb's version includes in-frame clones alone and lacks a portion of them. This table holds about 68,000 clones, about 89% found once. The sample in question was peripheral blood, obtained in the second trimester of pregnancy. The receptors come from a female donor with multiple sclerosis, enrolled in a pregnancy study.

The CDR3 DNA sequence: TGTGCCAGCAGCGTAAGACAGGACAATTCACCCCTCCACTTT. It is translated as CASSVRQDNSPLHF. The rearrangement uses TRBV9 and TRBJ1-6; D is perhaps TRBD1 (6 bases). Germline CDR1 reads SGDLS; CDR2 reads YYNGEE. This CDR3 has 14 amino acids. V was shortened by 1 base and J by 7 bases, with 9 bases between the two germline ends. Supplemented by reference TRBV9 and TRBJ1-6, the full variable domain reads DSGVTQTPKHLITATGQRVTLRCSPRSGDLSVYWYQQSLDQGLQFLIQYYNGEERAKGNILERFSAQQFPDLHSELNLSSLELGDSALYFCASSVRQDNSPLHFGNGTRLTVT.

The rearrangement joins TRBV12-5 to TRBJ1-1, with 7 bases fitting TRBD1. The CDR3 has 12 amino acids. CDR1 is LGHNT and CDR2 is FRNRAP in the germline V gene. V was clipped by 6 bases and J by 5 bases; unmatched bases: 3. The CDR3 DNA sequence: TGTGCTAGTGGCCCAGGGGGAACTGAAGCTTTCTTT. As protein: CASGPGGTEAFF.

V is TRBV6-6 and J is TRBJ1-1, with unresolved D. Germline values: CDR1 MNHNY, CDR2 SVGAGI (reference sequence). V was clipped by 8 bases and J by 4 bases, with 11 bases between them. This CDR3 is built from 12 residues. DNA for the CDR3: TGTGCCAGCGACACCGCAGGCACTGAAGCTTTCTTT. Its protein product is CASDTAGTEAFF.

The V and J genes are TRBV15 and TRBJ1-1, with D possibly matching TRBD1 (5 bases). The germline V and J ends were trimmed by 1 base and 4 bases, with 13 bases remaining between them. Germline-derived CDR1 and CDR2 are LNHNV and YYDKDF (reference sequence). This CDR3 has 15 amino acids. The CDR3 sequence is CATSRGGSGGTEAFF. In DNA, the CDR3 is TGTGCCACCAGCAGAGGGGGGTCGGGGGGCACTGAAGCTTTCTTT.

This chain connects TRBV2 to TRBJ2-7; 7 bases align to TRBD1. Germline loops: CDR1 SNHLY, CDR2 FYNNEI. The CDR3 loop spans 13 amino acids. V was pared by 6 bases and J by 3 bases, with 5 bases of the junction left unmatched. The chain's CDR3 is CASRSRDSYEQYF. The DNA for the CDR3 is TGTGCCAGCAGGAGCCGGGACAGCTACGAGCAGTACTTC.

The chain employs TRBV6-1 and TRBJ2-5; D gene ambiguous. The tail of the sequence fits TRBJ2-7 better, so the J call may be wrong. Per germline, CDR1 MNHNS and CDR2 SASEGT. The length of the CDR3 is 12 residues. The CDR3: CASQFGGAEQYF. The CDR3 DNA sequence: TGTGCCAGCCAATTCGGCGGAGCCGAGCAGTACTTC.

On this clone: One end of the junction fails to match germline, which may point to a read error. The chain joins TRBV7-7 to TRBJ2-3; 7 nucleotides agree with TRBD1. The CDR3 is 16 amino acids. Germline V CDR1 and CDR2: SSHAT, FNYEAQ (reference sequence). CDR3 nucleotides: TGTGCTAGCAGCCCTTACCCGACAGGGACCGGGGATACGCAGTATTTT. It codes for CASSPYPTGTGDTQYF.

CDR3 nucleotides: TGTGCCAGCAGCTTGGGCCCGGGACTGCTTTATCAGCCCCAGCATTTT. It yields the protein CASSLGPGLLYQPQHF. This sequence joins TRBV5-6 and TRBJ1-5; TRBD1 might be the D (5 bases). Trimming removed 0 bases from V and 5 bases from J, with 15 bases in between. CDR1 is SGHDT and CDR2 is YYEEEE in the germline V gene. The CDR3 contains 16 residues.

The chain couples TRBV6-6 to TRBJ1-2, with D perhaps TRBD1 (6 bases). There are 14 residues in the CDR3. V was clipped by 10 bases and J by 7 bases, with 22 bases between them. Per germline, CDR1 MNHNY and CDR2 SVGAGI (reference sequence). In nucleotides, the CDR3 is TGTGCCACGGGGTCCCTTAACAGGGTTGGTGGCTACACCTTC. This sequence encodes CATGSLNRVGGYTF.

V and J are TRBV18 and TRBJ2-6, with 7 bases matching TRBD1. The CDR3 consists of 18 residues. CDR1 is KGHSH, CDR2 LQKENI, per germline. With V trimmed by 2 bases and J by 2 bases, 9 bases remained unmatched. CDR3 nucleotides: TGTGCCAGCTCACCAAGGCCAACAGGGGCTGCTGGGGCCAACGTCCTGACTTTC. Encoded protein: CASSPRPTGAAGANVLTF.

V gene TRBV7-9 combines with J gene TRBJ1-5; a weak D match, TRBD1 (5 bases). The length of the CDR3 is 16 residues. Trimming shortened V by 5 bases and J by 0 bases, and 14 bases separated the two germline ends. CDR1 and CDR2 (germline): SEHNR, FQNEAQ (reference sequence). The CDR3 DNA reads TGTGCCAGCAGCCTCAATACAGGTACTAGCAATCAGCCCCAGCATTTT. It specifies CASSLNTGTSNQPQHF.

V usage is TRBV7-7 and J usage is TRBJ2-1; 14 bases are a match to TRBD2. V trimming: 3 bases; J trimming: 8 bases; junction bases outside the gene matches: 3. This CDR3 contains 15 residues. CDR1 is SSHAT, CDR2 FNYEAQ, per germline (reference sequence). The CDR3, as DNA: TGTGCCAGCAGCTTGACTAGCGGGGGGGCTTATGAGCAGTTCTTC. Protein product: CASSLTSGGAYEQFF.

The chain has TRBV7-8 and TRBJ2-7; 8 positions agree with TRBD1. CDR1 and CDR2 (germline): SGHVS, FQNEAQ. The CDR3 contains 14 residues. J gave up 5 bases and V 7 bases, and 10 bases lay outside the gene matches. The CDR3 region has the DNA TGTGCCAGCACAAGGGCAGGGGGCCTTAACGAGCAGTACTTC. This gives the protein CASTRAGGLNEQYF.

The chain carries TRBV5-4 and TRBJ1-4; no clear D. Trimming removed 2 bases at V and 10 bases at J, with 12 bases between. Germline-derived CDR1 and CDR2 are SGHNT and YYREEE (reference sequence). This CDR3 has 13 residues. CDR3 sequence: CASSFRETAKLFF. CDR3 nucleotide sequence: TGTGCCAGCAGCTTCCGGGAGACGGCAAAACTGTTTTTT.

The rearrangement uses TRBV5-6 and TRBJ2-1; tentative D call: TRBD2 (6 bases). The CDR3 spans 16 residues. Germline-derived CDR1 and CDR2 are SGHDT and YYEEEE. The V gene lost 1 base and the J gene lost 0 bases, with 11 bases spanning the gap. The CDR3 sequence is CASSLKQGLSYNEQFF. CDR3 in DNA: TGTGCCAGCAGCTTGAAGCAGGGACTCTCCTACAATGAGCAGTTCTTC. The variable domain in full, with the rest retrieved from reference TRBV5-6 and TRBJ2-1, is DAGVTQSPTHLIKTRGQQVTLRCSPKSGHDTVSWYQQALGQGPQFIFQYYEEEERQRGNFPDRFSGHQFPNYSSELNVNALLLGDSALYLCASSLKQGLSYNEQFFGPGTRLTVL.

The chain employs TRBV19 and TRBJ1-5; 7 nucleotides line up with TRBD1. Germline CDR1 is LNHDA and CDR2 is SQIVND (reference sequence). The CDR3 extends over 16 amino acids. V gave up 5 bases and J gave up 2 bases; unmatched junction bases: 9. CDR3 DNA sequence: TGTGCCAGTAGTGGCCCTTGGACAGGAGGCAATCAGCCCCAGCATTTT. The encoded protein is CASSGPWTGGNQPQHF.

This chain's CDR3 is CASSLMTGEWEKLFF. CDR3 DNA sequence: TGTGCCAGCAGCTTAATGACAGGGGAATGGGAAAAACTGTTTTTT. The chain joins TRBV7-2 to TRBJ1-4, with 8 bases that match TRBD1. From germline, CDR1 is SGHTA and CDR2 FQGNSA. V shed 2 bases and J 8 bases; nucleotides not matched to a gene: 7. This CDR3 contains 15 residues.

V and J are TRBV13 and TRBJ2-3; 8 bases align to TRBD2. Germline assignment: CDR1 PRHDT and CDR2 FYEKMQ (reference sequence). CDR3 length: 18 residues. The V gene end was trimmed by 4 bases and the J gene end by 0 bases; junction bases not matched to a gene: 12. The CDR3 loop reads CASSSRSSGFTSTDTQYF. CDR3 DNA sequence: TGTGCCAGCAGCTCCCGATCTAGCGGGTTTACTAGCACAGATACGCAGTATTTT.

V usage is TRBV29-1 and J usage is TRBJ2-3; weak D call: TRBD2 (6 bases). V was shortened by 4 bases and J by 0 bases, with 11 bases between the two germline ends. This CDR3 is 14 amino acids long. CDR1 and CDR2 from the germline V gene are SQVTM and ANQGSEA. The CDR3 DNA is TGCAGCGTTGGGAGGGCGCTTAGCACAGATACGCAGTATTTT. This codes for CSVGRALSTDTQYF.